This TCR beta chain is drawn from a study of glioma-infiltrating T cells after dendritic cell vaccination. Study background: Dendritic cell vaccination trial patients had either newly diagnosed or recurrent glioblastoma. Study-level findings and limits: Few patients contributed both blood and tumor specimens. No direct clonality-survival link was found; a diverse polyclonal response may matter.

In regard to this clone: Its target is not known.

This sample's time point: after dendritic cell vaccination, including at tumor progression/relapse. Here immunoSEQ multiplex PCR was the method, and the copy in TCRdb shows in-frame clones only, minus some. The sample lists 75,000 to 85,000 clones, 80% to 90% occurring once. The CDR3 loop spans 15 amino acids. V dropped 0 bases and J dropped 9 bases, with 19 bases sitting between them. Germline CDR1 SGHDT, CDR2 YYEEEE. This sequence was found in a human donor with glioblastoma. This specimen was blood, taken after dendritic cell vaccination. J is TRBJ2-7 and V is TRBV5-6; a possible D gene is TRBD1 (6 bases). The CDR3 protein is CASSLVQGSPGGQYF. CDR3 bases: TGTGCCAGCAGCTTGGTACAGGGTAGCCCAGGAGGGCAGTACTTC.